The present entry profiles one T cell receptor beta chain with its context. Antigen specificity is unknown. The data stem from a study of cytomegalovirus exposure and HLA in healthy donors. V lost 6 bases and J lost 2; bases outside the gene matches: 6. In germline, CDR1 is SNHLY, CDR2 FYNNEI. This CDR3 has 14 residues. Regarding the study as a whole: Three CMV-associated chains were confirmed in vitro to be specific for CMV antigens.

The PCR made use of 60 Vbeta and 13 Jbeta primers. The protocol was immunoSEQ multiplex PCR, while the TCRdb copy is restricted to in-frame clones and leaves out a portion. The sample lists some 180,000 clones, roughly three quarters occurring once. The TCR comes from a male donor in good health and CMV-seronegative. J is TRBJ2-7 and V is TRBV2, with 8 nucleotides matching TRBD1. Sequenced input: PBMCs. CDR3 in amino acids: CASRPGTGTYEQYF. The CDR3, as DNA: TGTGCCAGCAGGCCCGGGACAGGCACCTACGAGCAGTACTTC.